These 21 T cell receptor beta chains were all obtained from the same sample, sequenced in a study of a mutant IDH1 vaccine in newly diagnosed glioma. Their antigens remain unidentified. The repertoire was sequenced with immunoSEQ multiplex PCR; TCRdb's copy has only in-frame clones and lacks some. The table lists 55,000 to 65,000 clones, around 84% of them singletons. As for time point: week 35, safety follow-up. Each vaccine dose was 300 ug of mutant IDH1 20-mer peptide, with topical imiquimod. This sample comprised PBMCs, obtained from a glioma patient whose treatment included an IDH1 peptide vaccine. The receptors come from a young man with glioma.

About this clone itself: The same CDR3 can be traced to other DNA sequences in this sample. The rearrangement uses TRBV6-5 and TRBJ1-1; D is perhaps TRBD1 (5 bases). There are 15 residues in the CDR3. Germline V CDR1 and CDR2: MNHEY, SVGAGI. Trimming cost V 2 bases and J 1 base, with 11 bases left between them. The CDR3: CASSYRGERNTEAFF. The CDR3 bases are TGTGCCAGCAGTTACCGAGGGGAGAGGAACACTGAAGCTTTCTTT.

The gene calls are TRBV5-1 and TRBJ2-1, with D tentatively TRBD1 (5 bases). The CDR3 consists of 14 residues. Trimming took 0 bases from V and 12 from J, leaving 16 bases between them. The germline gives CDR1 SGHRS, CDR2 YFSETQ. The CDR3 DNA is TGCGCCAGCAGCTTGGGAAGGACACAGGTCGGGCAGTTCTTC. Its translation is CASSLGRTQVGQFF. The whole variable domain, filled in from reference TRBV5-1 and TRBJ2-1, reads KAGVTQTPRYLIKTRGQQVTLSCSPISGHRSVSWYQQTPGQGLQFLFEYFSETQRNKGNFPGRFSGRQFSNSRSEMNVSTLELGDSALYLCASSLGRTQVGQFFGPGTRLTVL.

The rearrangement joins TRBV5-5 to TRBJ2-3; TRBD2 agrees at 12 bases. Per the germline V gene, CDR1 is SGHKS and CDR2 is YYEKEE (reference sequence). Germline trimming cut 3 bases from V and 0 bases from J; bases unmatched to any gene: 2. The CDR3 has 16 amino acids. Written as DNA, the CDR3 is TGTGCCAGCAGCTACGGGACTAGCGGGAGCACAGATACGCAGTATTTT. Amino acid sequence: CASSYGTSGSTDTQYF.

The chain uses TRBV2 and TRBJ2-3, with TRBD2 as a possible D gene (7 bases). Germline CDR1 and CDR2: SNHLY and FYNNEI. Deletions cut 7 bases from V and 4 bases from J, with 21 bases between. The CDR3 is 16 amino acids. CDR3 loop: CASMTGRTARSDTQYF. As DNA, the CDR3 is TGTGCCAGCATGACCGGGAGGACAGCTAGATCAGATACGCAGTATTTT.

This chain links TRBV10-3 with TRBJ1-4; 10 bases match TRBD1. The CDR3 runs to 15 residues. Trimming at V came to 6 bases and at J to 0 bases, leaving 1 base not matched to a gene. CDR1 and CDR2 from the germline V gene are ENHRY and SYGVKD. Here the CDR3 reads CAIRGTGATNEKLFF. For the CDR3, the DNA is TGTGCCATCAGGGGGACAGGGGCAACTAATGAAAAACTGTTTTTT.

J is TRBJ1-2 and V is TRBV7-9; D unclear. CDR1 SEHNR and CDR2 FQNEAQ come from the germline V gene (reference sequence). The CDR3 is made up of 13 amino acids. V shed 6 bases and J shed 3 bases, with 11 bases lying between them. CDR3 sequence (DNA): TGTGCCAGCAGGCCAGGATCGGACTATGGCTACACCTTC. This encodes CASRPGSDYGYTF.

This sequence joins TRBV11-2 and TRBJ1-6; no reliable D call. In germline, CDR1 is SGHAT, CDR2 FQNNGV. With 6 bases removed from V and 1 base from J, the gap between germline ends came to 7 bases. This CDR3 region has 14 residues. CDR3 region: CASRGGSYNSPLHF. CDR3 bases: TGTGCCAGCAGGGGAGGGTCCTATAATTCACCCCTCCACTTT.

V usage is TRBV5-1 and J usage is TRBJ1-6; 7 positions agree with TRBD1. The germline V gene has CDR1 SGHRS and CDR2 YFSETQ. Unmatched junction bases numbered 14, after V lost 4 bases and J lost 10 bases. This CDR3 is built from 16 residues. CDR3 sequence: CASSAMNRDRRSPLHF. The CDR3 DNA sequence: TGCGCCAGCAGCGCAATGAACCGGGACAGAAGATCACCCCTCCACTTT.

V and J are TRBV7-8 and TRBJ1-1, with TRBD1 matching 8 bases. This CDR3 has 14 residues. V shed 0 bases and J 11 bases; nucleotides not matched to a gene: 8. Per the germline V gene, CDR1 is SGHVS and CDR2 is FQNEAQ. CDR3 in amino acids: CASSLALQGASAFF. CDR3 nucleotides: TGTGCCAGCAGCTTAGCCCTTCAGGGGGCCAGTGCTTTCTTT.

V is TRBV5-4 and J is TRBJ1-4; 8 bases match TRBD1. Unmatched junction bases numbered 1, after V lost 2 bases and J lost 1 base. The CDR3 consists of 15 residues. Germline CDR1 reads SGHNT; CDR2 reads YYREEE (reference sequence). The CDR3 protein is CASSLDRGTNEKLFF. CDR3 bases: TGTGCCAGCAGCTTAGACAGGGGAACTAATGAAAAACTGTTTTTT.

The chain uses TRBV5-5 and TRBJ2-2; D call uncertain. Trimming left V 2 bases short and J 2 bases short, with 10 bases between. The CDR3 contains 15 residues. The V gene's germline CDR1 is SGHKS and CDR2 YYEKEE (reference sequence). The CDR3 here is CASSLRAINTGELFF. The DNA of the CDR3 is TGTGCCAGCAGCTTACGAGCGATAAACACCGGGGAGCTGTTTTTT.

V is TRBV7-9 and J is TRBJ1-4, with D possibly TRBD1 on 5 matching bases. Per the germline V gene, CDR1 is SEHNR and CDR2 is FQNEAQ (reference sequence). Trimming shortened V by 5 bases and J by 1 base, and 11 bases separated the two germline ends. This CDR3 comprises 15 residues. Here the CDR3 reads CASSPGDGTNEKLFF. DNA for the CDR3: TGTGCCAGCAGCCCCGGGGACGGAACTAATGAAAAACTGTTTTTT.

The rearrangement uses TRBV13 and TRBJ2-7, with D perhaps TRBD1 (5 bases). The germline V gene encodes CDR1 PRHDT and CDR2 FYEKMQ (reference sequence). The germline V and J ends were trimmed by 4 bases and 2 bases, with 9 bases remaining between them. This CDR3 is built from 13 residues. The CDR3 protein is CASSSDRTYEQYF. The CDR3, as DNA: TGTGCCAGCAGCTCCGACAGAACCTACGAGCAGTACTTC.

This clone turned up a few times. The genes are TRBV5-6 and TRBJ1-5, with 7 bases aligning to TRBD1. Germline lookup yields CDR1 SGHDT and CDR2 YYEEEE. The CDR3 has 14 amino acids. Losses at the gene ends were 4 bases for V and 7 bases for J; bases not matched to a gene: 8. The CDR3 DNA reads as TGTGCCAGCAGCACGACAGGGTTTTACCAGCCCCAGCATTTT. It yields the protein CASSTTGFYQPQHF.

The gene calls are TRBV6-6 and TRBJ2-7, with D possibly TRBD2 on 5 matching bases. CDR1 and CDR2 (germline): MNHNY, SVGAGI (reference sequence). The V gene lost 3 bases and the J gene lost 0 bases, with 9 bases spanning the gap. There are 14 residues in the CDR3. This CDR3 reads CASSYLADSYEQYF. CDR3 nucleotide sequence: TGTGCCAGCAGTTATCTAGCAGACTCCTACGAGCAGTACTTC.

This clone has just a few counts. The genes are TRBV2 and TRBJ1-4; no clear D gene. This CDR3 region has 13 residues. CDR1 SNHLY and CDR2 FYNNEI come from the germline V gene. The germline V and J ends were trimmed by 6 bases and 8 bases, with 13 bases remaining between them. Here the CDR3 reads CASSRGQKEKLFF. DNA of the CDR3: TGTGCCAGCAGCCGTGGCCAGAAGGAAAAACTGTTTTTT.

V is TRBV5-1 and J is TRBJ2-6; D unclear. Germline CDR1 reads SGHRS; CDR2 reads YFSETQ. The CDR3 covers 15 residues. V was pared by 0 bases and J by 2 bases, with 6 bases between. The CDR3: CASSLDWAGANVLTF. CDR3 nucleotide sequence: TGCGCCAGCAGCTTGGATTGGGCTGGGGCCAACGTCCTGACTTTC.

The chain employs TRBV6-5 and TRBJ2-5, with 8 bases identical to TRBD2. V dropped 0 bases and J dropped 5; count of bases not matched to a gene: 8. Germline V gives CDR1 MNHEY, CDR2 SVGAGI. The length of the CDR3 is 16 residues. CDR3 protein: CASSYSPGLVSETQYF. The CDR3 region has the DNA TGTGCCAGCAGTTACTCACCGGGACTAGTTAGCGAGACCCAGTACTTC.

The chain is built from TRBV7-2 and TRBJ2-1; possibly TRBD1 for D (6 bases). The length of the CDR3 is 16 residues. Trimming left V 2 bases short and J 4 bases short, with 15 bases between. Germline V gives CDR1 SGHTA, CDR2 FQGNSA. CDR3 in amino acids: CASSLMVTGKYNEQFF. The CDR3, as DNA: TGTGCCAGCAGCTTAATGGTCACAGGGAAGTACAATGAGCAGTTCTTC.

CDR3 nucleotide sequence: TGTGCCAGCAGTGAGGGGTTCGGACAGGGACACTACGAGCAGTACTTC. This encodes CASSEGFGQGHYEQYF. The J gene is TRBJ2-5, the V gene TRBV2; 8 nucleotides line up with TRBD1. The J call may not be correct, given that the DNA end is closer to TRBJ2-7. The CDR3 has 16 residues. CDR1 and CDR2 (germline): SNHLY, FYNNEI.

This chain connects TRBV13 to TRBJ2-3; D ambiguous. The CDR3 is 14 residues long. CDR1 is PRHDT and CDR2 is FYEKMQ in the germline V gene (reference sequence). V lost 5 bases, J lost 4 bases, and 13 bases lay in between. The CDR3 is CASSTPPAADTQYF. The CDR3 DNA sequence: TGTGCCAGCAGCACCCCCCCGGCGGCAGATACGCAGTATTTT.